This TCR beta chain stems from a study of T cell responses to AZD1222 COVID-19 vaccine. General study points: Mapped onto spike, vaccine-associated CD4 TCRs spanned it and were dominant at 160-218 and 743-854. Repertoires were collected only later (after the peak T cell response had occurred). Spike-specific TCR breadth rose after two AZD1222 doses, and depth rose as well.

Libraries were prepared by immunoSEQ multiplex PCR; TCRdb keeps only in-frame clonotypes and omits some of them. This sample has some 90,000 clones, with 75% to 90% found just once. As concerns this clone: Its antigen is unidentified.

This CDR3 has 15 residues. V shed 3 bases and J shed 9 bases, with 21 bases lying between them. Germline CDR1 is LNHDA and CDR2 is SQIVND (reference sequence). V gene TRBV19 combines with J gene TRBJ2-7; D tentatively fits TRBD1 or TRBD2 (6 bases each). The TCR sequence derives from an adult in good health. The input for sequencing was peripheral blood, taken on day 0 of AZD1222 vaccination. The CDR3 reads CASSMMGGFGRGQYF. The CDR3 bases are TGTGCCAGTAGTATGATGGGGGGCTTTGGACGCGGGCAGTACTTC.